This record concerns one TCR beta chain sequence. This sample is drawn from a study of blood T cell repertoires in COVID-19. Study context: Samples representing acute and convalescent COVID-19 were sourced from the United States, Italy and Spain. PBMCs, B-cell-depleted T cells, or T cells were the source of the cDNA or gDNA that made up the material.

Original data processing: Using reference gene primer amplification, nucleated cell counts were estimated. The assay was immunoSEQ multiplex PCR, and TCRdb's table has in-frame clones only and misses some. V and J calls and clone size are as listed in that table; D and trimming were resolved from the DNA. The profile shows about 140,000 clones, around nine tenths of them singletons. Trimming removed 2 bases from V and 7 bases from J; junction bases left unmatched: 1. This CDR3 is 14 amino acids long. Germline V gives CDR1 KGHSH, CDR2 LQKENI. Material for sequencing was peripheral blood. The TCR sequence derives from a woman aged 50 to 65 with acute or convalescent COVID-19. J is TRBJ1-4 and V is TRBV18; 10 nucleotides match TRBD1. The CDR3 region has the DNA TGTGCCAGCTCACCAGGGACAGGGGCTGAAAAACTGTTTTTT. Translated, it gives CASSPGTGAEKLFF.